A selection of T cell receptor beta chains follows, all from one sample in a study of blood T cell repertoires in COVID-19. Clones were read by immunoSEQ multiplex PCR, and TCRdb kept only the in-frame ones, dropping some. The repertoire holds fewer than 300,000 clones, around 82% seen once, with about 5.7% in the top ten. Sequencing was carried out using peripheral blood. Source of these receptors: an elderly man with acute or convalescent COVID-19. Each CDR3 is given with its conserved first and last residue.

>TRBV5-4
CASSLGLTSSYEQYF
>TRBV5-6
CASSLQGKEQYF
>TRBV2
CASRNDRLRVSYEQYF
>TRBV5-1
CASSPDREGTGELFF
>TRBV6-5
CASSSTSGEQYF
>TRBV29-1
CSVSGGRQRESGSAKNIQYF
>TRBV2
CASSEQGVGDTQYF
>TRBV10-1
CASRGPIGDRGSYEQYF
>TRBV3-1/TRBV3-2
CASSRGGTGELFF
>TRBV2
CASSELLSTDTQYF
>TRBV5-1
CASSETPGQSYEQYF
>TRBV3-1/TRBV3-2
CASSQDSSGYNEQFF
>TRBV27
CASSLRPRTGGYTF
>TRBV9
CASSVGGLAGSEFF
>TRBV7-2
CASSVIGEQFF
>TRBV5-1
CASSLGTSGSYEQYF
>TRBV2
CASTWAGPSYGYTF
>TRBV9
CASSAESTGLRGYTF